The 32 T cell receptor beta chains given below trace back to one sample, sequenced in a study of cytomegalovirus exposure and HLA in healthy donors. The PCR was carried out with 60 Vbeta primers and 13 Jbeta primers. Profiling relied on immunoSEQ multiplex PCR, and the TCRdb table lists in-frame clones only, not all of them. The sample has about 150,000 clones; roughly 83% are singletons. Sequencing was carried out using PBMCs. The receptors originated from a woman between 18 and 30 years old in good health and CMV-seronegative.

V gene TRBV27 combines with J gene TRBJ1-1; D might be TRBD1 (5 bases). Trimming cost V 3 bases and J 5 bases, with 10 bases left between them. Germline-derived CDR1 and CDR2 are MNHEY and SMNVEV (reference sequence). The CDR3 is 13 amino acids. CDR3 bases: TGTGCCAGCAGTTTCGGGACTGGGACTGAAGCTTTCTTT. Translation gives CASSFGTGTEAFF.

The chain carries TRBV5-1 and TRBJ2-1, with D maybe TRBD1 (7 bases). V dropped 0 bases and J dropped 8 bases, with 15 bases sitting between them. The CDR3 extends over 15 amino acids. Germline CDR1 reads SGHRS; CDR2 reads YFSETQ. Written as DNA, the CDR3 is TGCGCCAGCAGCTTGGGCAGGGGGGACGTAGATGAGCAGTTCTTC. Amino acids: CASSLGRGDVDEQFF.

This clone has just a few counts. The chain employs TRBV11-2 and TRBJ1-1; 9 bases agree with TRBD1. V lost 3 bases, J lost 3 bases, and 5 bases stayed unmatched. Germline CDR1 is SGHAT and CDR2 is FQNNGV. This CDR3 has 15 residues. CDR3 amino acids: CASSFGGQGHTEAFF. In DNA, the CDR3 is TGTGCCAGCAGCTTCGGGGGACAGGGACACACTGAAGCTTTCTTT.

This rearrangement joins TRBV7-2 to TRBJ2-1; 8 positions match TRBD2. The CDR3 loop spans 15 amino acids. V lost 4 bases and J lost 6; bases outside the gene matches: 8. Germline V gene sequence: CDR1 SGHTA, CDR2 FQGNSA. As DNA, the CDR3 is TGTGCCAGCAGCTCGGGGGGGGGCCAAGGCAATGAGCAGTTCTTC. This encodes CASSSGGGQGNEQFF.

This chain connects TRBV5-5 to TRBJ2-5; D might be TRBD1 (5 bases). The CDR3 contains 14 residues. V was cut by 0 bases and J by 5 bases, with 11 bases left in between. The germline V gene encodes CDR1 SGHKS and CDR2 YYEKEE (reference sequence). CDR3 nucleotides: TGTGCCAGCAGCTTGGTAGGCAGGGCGGAGACCCAGTACTTC. Protein product: CASSLVGRAETQYF. The full variable domain, in which reference TRBV5-5 and TRBJ2-5 provide the parts outside the CDR3, is DAGVTQSPTHLIKTRGQQVTLRCSPISGHKSVSWYQQVLGQGPQFIFQYYEKEERGRGNFPDRFSARQFPNYSSELNVNALLLGDSALYLCASSLVGRAETQYFGPGTRLLVL.

CDR3 protein: CASRGTDYGYTF. In DNA form, the CDR3 reads TGTGCCAGCAGGGGGACTGACTATGGCTACACCTTC. The V gene is TRBV9, the J gene TRBJ1-2; D perhaps matches TRBD1 (5 bases). Trimming stripped 5 bases from V and 3 bases from J, with 8 bases between. CDR1 and CDR2 (germline): SGDLS, YYNGEE. This CDR3 is built from 12 residues.

CDR3 bases: TGTGCCAGCAGCTTACGCGGACTATGTGACAGGGGGGAGGGTAGCAATCAGCCCCAGCATTTT. Translated, it gives CASSLRGLCDRGEGSNQPQHF. This chain connects TRBV7-6 to TRBJ1-5, with 9 bases lining up with TRBD1. From germline, CDR1 is SGHVS and CDR2 FNYEAQ. Trimming removed 2 bases from V and 0 bases from J; junction bases left unmatched: 17. The CDR3 is 21 residues long.

The rearrangement uses TRBV6-5 and TRBJ2-7; 10 bases map to TRBD2. Germline CDR1 is MNHEY and CDR2 is SVGAGI. The junction had 6 bases not matched to a gene; V was cut back by 6 bases and J by 1 base. The CDR3 runs 15 residues. The CDR3 bases are TGTGCCAGCAGGAGCGGGGGGGCCGGATCCTACGAGCAGTACTTC. As protein: CASRSGGAGSYEQYF.

The genes are TRBV6-5 and TRBJ2-5, with D possibly matching TRBD2 (5 bases). Judging by the DNA end, TRBJ2-7 fits better; the J call may be wrong. The CDR3 spans 11 residues. Germline CDR1 MNHEY, CDR2 SVGAGI. DNA of the CDR3: TGTGCCAGCAAGAGGGACTACGAGCAGTACTTC. Translated, it gives CASKRDYEQYF.

The gene calls are TRBV6-5 and TRBJ2-1; 9 bases map to TRBD1. Per germline, CDR1 MNHEY and CDR2 SVGAGI. Unmatched junction bases numbered 5, after V lost 5 bases and J lost 3 bases. The CDR3 has 15 residues. The CDR3 protein is CASSAGQGFYNEQFF. CDR3 bases: TGTGCCAGCAGTGCGGGACAGGGTTTCTACAATGAGCAGTTCTTC.

The V and J genes are TRBV5-6 and TRBJ1-1; D might be TRBD1 (6 bases). CDR1 and CDR2 from the germline V gene are SGHDT and YYEEEE. The length of the CDR3 is 14 residues. Trimming left V 0 bases short and J 4 bases short, with 10 bases between. For the CDR3, the DNA is TGTGCCAGCAGCTTGGGAGGGGGGGCCACTGAAGCTTTCTTT. It is translated as CASSLGGGATEAFF.

J is TRBJ2-1 and V is TRBV18; no firm D call. The V end was cut by 3 bases, the J end by 4 bases, with 10 bases between. Germline CDR1 is KGHSH and CDR2 is LQKENI. The CDR3 extends over 14 amino acids. This CDR3 reads CASSPAGSYNEQFF. The DNA for the CDR3 is TGTGCCAGCTCACCCGCAGGCAGTTACAATGAGCAGTTCTTC.

The chain carries TRBV5-4 and TRBJ2-3; 8 bases match TRBD1. V shed 6 bases, J shed 0 bases, and the junction held 9 bases outside the gene matches. This CDR3 has 16 residues. Germline V gene lookup returns CDR1 SGHNT and CDR2 YYREEE (reference sequence). CDR3 in amino acids: CASTNRGTTSTDTQYF. DNA of the CDR3: TGTGCCAGCACAAACAGGGGGACAACTAGCACAGATACGCAGTATTTT.

This chain links TRBV29-1 with TRBJ2-7, with 9 bases identical to TRBD1. The CDR3 totals 14 residues. V gave up 5 bases and J gave up 4 bases; unmatched junction bases: 9. CDR1 SQVTM and CDR2 ANQGSEA come from the germline V gene. DNA of the CDR3: TGCAGCGTTCTCGTGACAGGGGGATCTTACGAGCAGTACTTC. Translation gives CSVLVTGGSYEQYF.

V usage is TRBV18 and J usage is TRBJ1-1; D might be TRBD1 (6 bases). The CDR3 totals 13 residues. The germline V gene has CDR1 KGHSH and CDR2 LQKENI. Trimming shortened V by 5 bases and J by 5 bases, and 12 bases separated the two germline ends. The CDR3 here is CASSSLRGTEAFF. In DNA form, the CDR3 reads TGTGCCAGCTCATCTTTAAGGGGGACTGAAGCTTTCTTT.

Only one count was recorded for this clone. Different DNA sequences within this sample yield the same CDR3. The gene calls are TRBV7-8 and TRBJ1-1; D is perhaps TRBD1 (5 bases). The length of the CDR3 is 14 residues. Germline lookup yields CDR1 SGHVS and CDR2 FQNEAQ. The germline V and J ends were trimmed by 3 bases and 0 bases, with 8 bases remaining between them. The CDR3 reads CASSFRGMNTEAFF. For the CDR3, the DNA is TGTGCCAGCAGCTTTAGGGGTATGAACACTGAAGCTTTCTTT.

The rearrangement links TRBV10-3 to TRBJ2-1; a weak D match, TRBD2 (5 bases). CDR1 and CDR2 (germline): ENHRY, SYGVKD. The CDR3 runs 16 residues. Trimming pared 3 bases from V and 9 bases from J, leaving 21 bases between. The DNA of the CDR3 is TGTGCCATCAGTGAATCCCCACAGCCTAGCCTTGGTGAGCAGTTCTTC. Its translation: CAISESPQPSLGEQFF.

The table lists this clone with a few counts. The chain links TRBV18 to TRBJ2-2; TRBD2 aligns across 9 bases. V gave up 6 bases and J gave up 3 bases; unmatched junction bases: 5. CDR3 length equals 15 residues. The germline V gene encodes CDR1 KGHSH and CDR2 LQKENI. Here the CDR3 DNA reads TGTGCCAGCTCGCTAGCGGGGCGAGACACCGGGGAGCTGTTTTTT. This codes for CASSLAGRDTGELFF. Using reference TRBV18 and TRBJ2-2 for the parts outside the CDR3, the full variable domain is NAGVMQNPRHLVRRRGQEARLRCSPMKGHSHVYWYRQLPEEGLKFMVYLQKENIIDESGMPKERFSAEFPKEGPSILRIQQVVRGDSAAYFCASSLAGRDTGELFFGEGSRLTVL.

The rearrangement uses TRBV6-5 and TRBJ1-6; D not certain. Trimming took 0 bases from V and 7 from J, leaving 13 bases between them. CDR3 length: 16 amino acids. The germline gives CDR1 MNHEY, CDR2 SVGAGI. The CDR3: CASSYSAGTGNSPLHF. The CDR3 nucleotides are TGTGCCAGCAGTTACTCGGCCGGTACGGGGAATTCACCCCTCCACTTT.

This clone came up a few times. The V call is TRBV6-5, the J call TRBJ2-3; 7 nucleotides match TRBD2. This CDR3 contains 15 residues. In germline, CDR1 is MNHEY, CDR2 SVGAGI. V was pared by 0 bases and J by 6 bases, with 6 bases of the junction left unmatched. The CDR3 DNA reads as TGTGCCAGCAGTTACTCCGGGACCGGGGGGGATACGCAGTATTTT. Its translation is CASSYSGTGGDTQYF.

The gene calls are TRBV7-6 and TRBJ2-1, with D tentatively TRBD1 (6 bases). The germline V gene has CDR1 SGHVS and CDR2 FNYEAQ. This CDR3 is 13 amino acids long. V lost 6 bases, J lost 4 bases, and 10 bases lay in between. The CDR3 loop is CASSSQGYNEQFF. For the CDR3, the DNA is TGTGCCAGCAGTTCTCAGGGGTACAATGAGCAGTTCTTC. The full variable domain, its missing parts supplied by reference TRBV7-6 and TRBJ2-1, is GAGVSQSPRYKVTKRGQDVALRCDPISGHVSLYWYRQALGQGPEFLTYFNYEAQQDKSGLPNDRFSAERPEGSISTLTIQRTEQRDSAMYRCASSSQGYNEQFFGPGTRLTVL.

The chain is built from TRBV5-1 and TRBJ2-5; 7 bases agree with TRBD1. The ends lost 0 bases at V and 5 bases at J; junction bases unmatched: 1. The CDR3 contains 13 residues. CDR1 and CDR2 from the germline V gene are SGHRS and YFSETQ. CDR3 sequence: CASSLEGAETQYF. The CDR3 nucleotides read TGCGCCAGCAGCTTGGAGGGGGCCGAGACCCAGTACTTC.

V usage is TRBV6-5 and J usage is TRBJ1-1; D is perhaps TRBD1 (5 bases). V was shortened by 7 bases and J by 2 bases, with 11 bases between the two germline ends. Per germline, CDR1 MNHEY and CDR2 SVGAGI. The CDR3 runs to 13 residues. The CDR3 coding sequence is TGTGCCAGCACCATGACAGAAAACACTGAAGCTTTCTTT. It encodes CASTMTENTEAFF.

The chain uses TRBV19 and TRBJ1-5, with D uncertain. The CDR3 has 14 residues. The germline V and J ends were trimmed by 6 bases and 6 bases, with 15 bases remaining between them. Germline-derived CDR1 and CDR2 are LNHDA and SQIVND (reference sequence). The CDR3 DNA reads as TGTGCCAGTAGAGGTTGGGCAGTCGGTCAGCCCCAGCATTTT. Its translation is CASRGWAVGQPQHF. The full variable domain, its missing parts supplied by reference TRBV19 and TRBJ1-5, is DGGITQSPKYLFRKEGQNVTLSCEQNLNHDAMYWYRQDPGQGLRLIYYSQIVNDFQKGDIAEGYSVSREKKESFPLTVTSAQKNPTAFYLCASRGWAVGQPQHFGDGTRLSIL.

V usage is TRBV29-1 and J usage is TRBJ1-1; D not certain. Germline CDR1 is SQVTM and CDR2 is ANQGSEA. V was shortened by 5 bases and J by 0 bases, with 13 bases between the two germline ends. This CDR3 is built from 14 residues. The DNA for the CDR3 is TGCAGCGTTACCGGAGCCGTCTTGAACACTGAAGCTTTCTTT. It translates to CSVTGAVLNTEAFF.

The rearrangement links TRBV5-1 to TRBJ1-2; D remains ambiguous. Trimming cost V 0 bases and J 7 bases, with 28 bases left between them. CDR1 is SGHRS, CDR2 YFSETQ, per germline. The CDR3 runs 19 residues. For the CDR3, the DNA is TGCGCCAGCAGCTTGGTCCCCACAGAGAGCAGTCCCCAGGTATTTGGCTACACCTTC. The encoded protein is CASSLVPTESSPQVFGYTF.

This rearrangement joins TRBV7-2 to TRBJ1-5; D is perhaps TRBD1 (5 bases). Germline V gene sequence: CDR1 SGHTA, CDR2 FQGNSA. The CDR3 contains 14 residues. V was cut by 6 bases and J by 2 bases, with 11 bases left in between. This CDR3 is CASSQDTGNQPQHF. The DNA for the CDR3 is TGTGCCAGCAGTCAGGACACCGGCAATCAGCCCCAGCATTTT. The variable domain in full, with the rest retrieved from reference TRBV7-2 and TRBJ1-5, is GAGVSQSPSNKVTEKGKDVELRCDPISGHTALYWYRQSLGQGLEFLIYFQGNSAPDKSGLPSDRFSAERTGGSVSTLTIQRTQQEDSAVYLCASSQDTGNQPQHFGDGTRLSIL.

The gene calls are TRBV19 and TRBJ2-3; D possibly corresponds to TRBD2 (5 bases). The length of the CDR3 is 15 residues. Germline values: CDR1 LNHDA, CDR2 SQIVND (reference sequence). The V and J ends lost 1 base and 0 bases respectively, with 8 bases between them. In nucleotides, the CDR3 is TGTGCCAGTAGTATAGGCGGGCTTAGCACAGATACGCAGTATTTT. This translates into CASSIGGLSTDTQYF.

The rearrangement joins TRBV5-6 to TRBJ2-5; 10 nucleotides match TRBD1. V was pared by 3 bases and J by 6 bases, with 5 bases of the junction left unmatched. The CDR3 runs to 14 residues. Looked up from germline, CDR1 is SGHDT and CDR2 is YYEEEE. This CDR3 is CASSSRDRGKTQYF. The CDR3 DNA is TGTGCCAGCAGCTCCCGGGACAGGGGAAAGACCCAGTACTTC.

J is TRBJ2-1 and V is TRBV13; TRBD1 aligns across 7 bases. CDR1 is PRHDT and CDR2 is FYEKMQ in the germline V gene (reference sequence). The CDR3 runs 15 residues. V lost 4 bases and J lost 5; bases outside the gene matches: 8. The CDR3 nucleotides read TGTGCCAGCAGCTCATCCGGGACAGCGAACAATGAGCAGTTCTTC. Translation gives CASSSSGTANNEQFF.

The chain links TRBV29-1 to TRBJ2-3; unclear D gene. The CDR3 is 12 amino acids. Between the trimmed V and J ends, which lost 0 bases and 7 bases, there was a span of 8 bases. Germline CDR1 reads SQVTM; CDR2 reads ANQGSEA. CDR3 residues: CSVEESLNTQYF. CDR3 sequence (DNA): TGCAGCGTTGAAGAGAGTCTAAATACGCAGTATTTT.

J is TRBJ2-7 and V is TRBV30; TRBD1 agrees at 9 bases. The CDR3 has 12 residues. Trimming took 7 bases from V and 6 from J; bases not matched to a gene: 7. In germline, CDR1 is GTSNPN, CDR2 SVGIG (reference sequence). Here the CDR3 reads CAYSYRGREQYF. The CDR3 region has the DNA TGTGCCTACTCTTACAGGGGGCGCGAGCAGTACTTC.